This is a list of T cell receptor beta chains from one sample in a study of T cell changes during pregnancy in multiple sclerosis. Sequencing was performed with immunoSEQ multiplex PCR; in TCRdb, only in-frame clones are kept and a portion is missing. The sample has 30,000 to 35,000 clones; about nine tenths are singletons. Sequenced here: CD4+ T cells from peripheral blood mononuclear cells, sampled in the second trimester of pregnancy. The origin of the receptors is a female donor in good health, enrolled as a control in a pregnancy study. CDR3s include the opening cysteine and the closing phenylalanine or tryptophan. A D gene is named only where the DNA matches it firmly. Clone size is shown for a subset of rows, as once, few, many or a class of expanded clone.

v_call	d_call	j_call	clone_size	cdr3_nt	cdr3_aa
TRBV25-1	TRBD2	TRBJ2-5	-	TGTGCCAGCAGTGACTTAGCGGGGGGGACGGCGACCCAGTACTTC	CASSDLAGGTATQYF
TRBV19	-	TRBJ1-5	-	TGTGCCAGTAGTACCCCGGGGAGTAGCAATCAGCCCCAGCATTTT	CASSTPGSSNQPQHF
TRBV11-3	-	TRBJ1-1	-	TGTGCCAGCAGCTCCCAGGCTGAAGCTTTCTTT	CASSSQAEAFF
TRBV9	TRBD2	TRBJ2-5	-	TGTGCCAGCAGCGCCCGGACTAGCGGGAGTAAGGAGACCCAGTACTTC	CASSARTSGSKETQYF
TRBV29-1	TRBD1	TRBJ1-1	-	TGCAGCGTTGGGGACAGGGGATTGAACACTGAAGCTTTCTTT	CSVGDRGLNTEAFF
TRBV7-2	TRBD1	TRBJ2-5	-	TGTGCCAGCAGCGTCCCCGCAGGGGGCTGGGAGACCCAGTACTTC	CASSVPAGGWETQYF
TRBV10-3	TRBD2	TRBJ2-1	-	TGTGCCATTACTAGCGGGAGGAGGAATGAGCAGTTCTTC	CAITSGRRNEQFF
TRBV29-1	-	TRBJ1-1	-	TGCAGCGTTGAGAGGGACTTAAACACTGAAGCTTTCTTT	CSVERDLNTEAFF
TRBV11-3	-	TRBJ2-1	-	TGTGCCAGCAGCTTCAGGGGTCCTGAGCAGTTCTTC	CASSFRGPEQFF
TRBV14	-	TRBJ1-2	-	TGTGCCAGCAGCCAAGGGAGGGAGCCCTCCTTCTTTGGCTACACCTTC	CASSQGREPSFFGYTF
TRBV6-1	TRBD2	TRBJ2-5	-	TGTGCCAGCAGTGAAAAGGGGTCGGGAGCGGGAGTCGGGGAGACCCAGTACTTC	CASSEKGSGAGVGETQYF
TRBV5-1	-	TRBJ2-3	-	TGCGCCAGCAGAAACGGACAGAGCACAGATACGCAGTATTTT	CASRNGQSTDTQYF
TRBV5-1	-	TRBJ2-2	-	TGCGCCAGCAGCTTGGTCGGTTCGAACACCGGGGAGCTGTTTTTT	CASSLVGSNTGELFF
TRBV30	-	TRBJ1-3	-	TGTGCCTGGAGTGACAGCTCTGGAAACACCATATATTTT	CAWSDSSGNTIYF
TRBV11-3	TRBD1	TRBJ1-1	-	TGTGCCAGCAGCTTAGGGCAGGGGGGAACTGAAGCTTTCTTT	CASSLGQGGTEAFF
TRBV5-1	TRBD1	TRBJ1-4	-	TGCGCCAGCAGCTTGACAGGGGAAGAAAAACTGTTTTTT	CASSLTGEEKLFF
TRBV5-6	TRBD2	TRBJ2-1	-	TGTGCCAGCAGCTCAGCGGGAGCTCCGGGAAATGAGCAGTTCTTC	CASSSAGAPGNEQFF
TRBV29-1	-	TRBJ1-3	-	TGCAGCGTTGAAGATTCCGGGGCCATATATTTT	CSVEDSGAIYF
TRBV10-3	-	TRBJ1-2	-	TGTGCCATCAGTAAAGACGGGGACTATGGCTACACCTTC	CAISKDGDYGYTF
TRBV30	-	TRBJ1-1	once	TGTGCCTGGAGGGGGGCTGCCGAAGCTTTCTTT	CAWRGAAEAFF
TRBV5-1	TRBD2	TRBJ2-3	-	TGCGCCAGCAGCTTGGCCAGTAGCGGGAGCACAGATACGCAGTATTTT	CASSLASSGSTDTQYF
TRBV10-3	TRBD2	TRBJ2-3	once	TGTGCCATCGGAGCGGGACCTAGCACAGATACGCAGTATTTT	CAIGAGPSTDTQYF
TRBV30	-	TRBJ1-2	-	TGTGCCTGGGGGGGCCAGAATAACTATGGCTACACCTTC	CAWGGQNNYGYTF
TRBV21-1	-	TRBJ2-7	-	TGTGCCAGCAGCTCCACAGGGAACTACGAGCAGTACTTC	CASSSTGNYEQYF
TRBV30	-	TRBJ1-3	-	TGTGCCTGGAGTACCCGGAGAAGTACTGGAAACACCATATATTTT	CAWSTRRSTGNTIYF
TRBV4-1	TRBD2	TRBJ2-1	-	TGCGCCAGCAGCCCCCTTCTCGGCTGGGCTAGCGGGAGGCGCAATGAGCAGTTCTTC	CASSPLLGWASGRRNEQFF
TRBV29-1	-	TRBJ2-7	-	TGCAGCGTTGAGAAGGCGACTGGTGAGCAGTACTTC	CSVEKATGEQYF
TRBV11-2	TRBD2	TRBJ2-2	-	TGTGCCAGCAGCTTTTCTAGGCTAGCGGGAGGGTCCGGGGAGCTGTTTTTT	CASSFSRLAGGSGELFF
TRBV7-9	TRBD1	TRBJ1-1	-	TGTGCCAGCAGGCAGAATAGGACAGGGAGGGCTGAAGCTTTCTTT	CASRQNRTGRAEAFF
TRBV18	TRBD2	TRBJ2-3	-	TGTGCCAGCTCACCACCGGTGACGGGGGGTGCCACAGATACGCAGTATTTT	CASSPPVTGGATDTQYF
TRBV5-6	TRBD1	TRBJ2-6	-	TGTGCCAGCAGCCCGGGACGACAGGGATACCCCTCTGGGGCCAACGTCCTGACTTTC	CASSPGRQGYPSGANVLTF
TRBV9	-	TRBJ2-7	-	TGTGCCAGCAGCGTAGTTCTGGGGGGCGAGCAGTACTTC	CASSVVLGGEQYF
TRBV19	-	TRBJ2-7	few	TGTGCCAGTAGTACGGGTCACCTGGACGAGCAGTACTTC	CASSTGHLDEQYF
TRBV15	-	TRBJ2-5	-	TGTGCCACCAGCACCCCCTTTTTGACCCAGTACTTC	CATSTPFLTQYF
TRBV5-1	TRBD2	TRBJ2-3	once	TGCGCCAGCAGCTTGGAGGGCGGGAGGGCGGCAGATACGCAGTATTTT	CASSLEGGRAADTQYF
TRBV30	TRBD1	TRBJ1-3	-	TGTGCCTTCTCGCGAGGGGGCGGTGGAAACACCATATATTTT	CAFSRGGGGNTIYF
TRBV5-1	TRBD2	TRBJ2-7	-	TGCGCCAGCAGCTCCACGGGAGGCTACGAGCAGTACTTC	CASSSTGGYEQYF
TRBV6-1	-	TRBJ1-2	-	TGTGCCAGCAGTGAAGTAGGCGGCAATGTCGGCTATGGCTACACCTTC	CASSEVGGNVGYGYTF
TRBV27	TRBD1	TRBJ2-7	-	TGTGCCAGCAGTTTAGGGACAGGGAAGGCCTACGAGCAGTACTTC	CASSLGTGKAYEQYF
TRBV5-6	TRBD1	TRBJ1-4	-	TGTGCCAGCAGCCCCACGGGACAGAGTAATGAAAAACTGTTTTTT	CASSPTGQSNEKLFF
TRBV27	-	TRBJ2-7	-	TGTGCCAGCAGGGCTCTCAACGAGCAGTACTTC	CASRALNEQYF
TRBV30	TRBD1	TRBJ1-3	-	TGTGCTAAACAAACAGGGGCCGGAAACACCATATATTTT	CAKQTGAGNTIYF
TRBV12-5	TRBD2	TRBJ2-1	-	TGTGCTAGTGGTTTGATAGGACTAGCGGGGGTCAATGAGCAGTTCTTC	CASGLIGLAGVNEQFF
TRBV18	-	TRBJ2-3	-	TGTGCCAGCTCACCCTGGGGCGGCACAGATACGCAGTATTTT	CASSPWGGTDTQYF
TRBV7-2	TRBD1	TRBJ1-3	-	TGTGCCAGCAGCTTGACAGGGGGTGGAAACACCATATATTTT	CASSLTGGGNTIYF
TRBV19	-	TRBJ1-1	-	TGTGCCAGTAGTATAGGGCAGGCGAACACTGAAGCTTTCTTT	CASSIGQANTEAFF
TRBV19	TRBD2	TRBJ2-7	-	TGTGCCAGTAGTTTCGGGCTAGCGGAGAAGTCCTACGAGCAGTACTTC	CASSFGLAEKSYEQYF
TRBV30	-	TRBJ1-3	-	TGTGCCTGGAGTCCAAGCGGCAGGGGAAACTTTGGAAACACCATATATTTT	CAWSPSGRGNFGNTIYF
TRBV7-2	-	TRBJ1-3	few	TGTGCCAGCAGCCCCCACTTGAACCAGGGGGGAAACACCATATATTTT	CASSPHLNQGGNTIYF
TRBV29-1	-	TRBJ1-4	-	TGCAGCGTAACAGGGCCAACTAATGAAAAACTGTTTTTT	CSVTGPTNEKLFF
TRBV7-2	TRBD2	TRBJ2-1	once	TGTGCCAGCAGCTTAATGGGGACTAGCCCCTACAATGAGCAGTTCTTC	CASSLMGTSPYNEQFF
TRBV19	-	TRBJ1-1	-	TGTGCCAGTAGGAACTCCGGGACTGTGAACACTGAAGCTTTCTTT	CASRNSGTVNTEAFF
TRBV4-2	TRBD2	TRBJ2-1	-	TGTGCCAGCAGCCCGGGTAGCAGCGGGGGTTACAATGAGCAGTTCTTC	CASSPGSSGGYNEQFF
TRBV30	-	TRBJ1-1	-	TGTGCCTGGGAGCTAAGGGGCGTTACATCAGCTTTCTTT	CAWELRGVTSAFF
TRBV30	TRBD1	TRBJ1-5	-	TGTGCCTGGAGTAACCCCAACAGGGGGGGGTCCAATCAGCCCCAGCATTTT	CAWSNPNRGGSNQPQHF
TRBV18	-	TRBJ1-1	-	TGTGCCAGCTCACCAGGGGCGGGAAACACTGAAGCTTTCTTT	CASSPGAGNTEAFF
TRBV7-2	-	TRBJ2-7	-	TGTGCCAGCAGACCCGCAGGGGCTTCGTACGAGCAGTACTTC	CASRPAGASYEQYF
TRBV30	-	TRBJ1-5	-	TGTGCCTGGAGTGCAGGGGACGGCAATCAGCCCCAGCATTTT	CAWSAGDGNQPQHF
TRBV10-2	-	TRBJ1-3	few	TGCGCCAGCAGTGAACCCAGGGGACCCTCTGGAAACACCATATATTTT	CASSEPRGPSGNTIYF